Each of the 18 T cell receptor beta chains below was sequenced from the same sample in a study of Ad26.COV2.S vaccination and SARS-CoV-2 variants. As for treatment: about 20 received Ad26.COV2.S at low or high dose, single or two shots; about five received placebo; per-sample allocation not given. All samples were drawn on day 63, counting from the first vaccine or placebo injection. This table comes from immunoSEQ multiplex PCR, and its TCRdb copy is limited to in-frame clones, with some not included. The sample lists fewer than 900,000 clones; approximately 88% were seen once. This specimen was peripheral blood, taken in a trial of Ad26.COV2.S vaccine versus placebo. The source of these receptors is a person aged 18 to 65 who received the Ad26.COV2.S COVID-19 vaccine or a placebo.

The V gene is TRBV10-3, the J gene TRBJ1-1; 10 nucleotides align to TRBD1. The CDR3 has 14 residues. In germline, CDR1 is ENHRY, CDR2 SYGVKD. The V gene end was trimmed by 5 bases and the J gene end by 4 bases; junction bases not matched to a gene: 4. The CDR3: CAISTDRGPTEAFF. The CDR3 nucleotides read TGTGCCATCAGTACCGACAGGGGGCCCACTGAAGCTTTCTTT.

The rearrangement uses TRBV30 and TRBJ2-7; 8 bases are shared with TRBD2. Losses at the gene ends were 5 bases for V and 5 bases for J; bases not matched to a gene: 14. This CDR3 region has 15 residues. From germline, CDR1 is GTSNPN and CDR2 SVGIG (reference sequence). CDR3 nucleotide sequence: TGTGCCTGGGGGATTGATATAGCGGGGTCACACGAGCAGTACTTC. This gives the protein CAWGIDIAGSHEQYF.

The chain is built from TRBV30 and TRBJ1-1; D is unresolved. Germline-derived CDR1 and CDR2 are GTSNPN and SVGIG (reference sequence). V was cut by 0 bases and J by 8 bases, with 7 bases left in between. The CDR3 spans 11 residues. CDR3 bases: TGTGCCTGGAGTGTAGGCAGCGAAGCTTTCTTT. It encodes CAWSVGSEAFF.

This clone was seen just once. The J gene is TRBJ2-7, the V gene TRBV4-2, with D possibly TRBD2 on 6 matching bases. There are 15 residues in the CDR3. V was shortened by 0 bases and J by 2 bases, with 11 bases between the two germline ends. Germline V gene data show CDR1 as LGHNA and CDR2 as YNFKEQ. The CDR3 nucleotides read TGTGCCAGCAGCCAAGATATCGGGGGTCCCTACGAGCAGTACTTC. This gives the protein CASSQDIGGPYEQYF.

CDR3 nucleotides: TGCAGTGCTAGTACCCCCGGGACTGCCATCAATCAGCCCCAGCATTTT. Amino acid sequence: CSASTPGTAINQPQHF. The chain employs TRBV20-1 and TRBJ1-5; possibly TRBD1 for D (5 bases). V was trimmed by 3 bases and J by 3 bases, leaving 18 bases between them. The CDR3 contains 16 residues. In germline, CDR1 is DFQATT, CDR2 SNEGSKA (reference sequence).

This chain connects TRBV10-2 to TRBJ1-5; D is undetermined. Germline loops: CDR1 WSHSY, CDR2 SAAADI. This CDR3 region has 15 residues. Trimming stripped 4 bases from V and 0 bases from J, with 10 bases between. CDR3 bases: TGCGCCAGCAGTGTGGCCCAGTATAGCAATCAGCCCCAGCATTTT. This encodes CASSVAQYSNQPQHF.

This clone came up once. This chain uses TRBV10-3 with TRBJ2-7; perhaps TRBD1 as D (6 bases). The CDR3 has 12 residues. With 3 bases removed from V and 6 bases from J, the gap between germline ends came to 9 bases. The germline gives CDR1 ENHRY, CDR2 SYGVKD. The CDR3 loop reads CAISEWGREQYF. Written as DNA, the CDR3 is TGTGCCATCAGTGAATGGGGGCGCGAGCAGTACTTC.

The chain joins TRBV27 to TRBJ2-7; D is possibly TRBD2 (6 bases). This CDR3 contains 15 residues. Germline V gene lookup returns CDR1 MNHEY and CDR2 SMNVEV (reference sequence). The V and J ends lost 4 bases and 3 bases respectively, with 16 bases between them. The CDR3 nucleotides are TGTGCCAGCAGTTCCTCGATTTTCGGGGGCTACGAGCAGTACTTC. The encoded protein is CASSSSIFGGYEQYF.

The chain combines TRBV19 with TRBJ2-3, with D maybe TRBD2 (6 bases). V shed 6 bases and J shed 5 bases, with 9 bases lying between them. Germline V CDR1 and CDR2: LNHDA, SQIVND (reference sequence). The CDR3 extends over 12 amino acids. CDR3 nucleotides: TGTGCCAGTAGCCGGGAGTTAGATACGCAGTATTTT. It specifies CASSRELDTQYF. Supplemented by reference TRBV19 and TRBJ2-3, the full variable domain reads DGGITQSPKYLFRKEGQNVTLSCEQNLNHDAMYWYRQDPGQGLRLIYYSQIVNDFQKGDIAEGYSVSREKKESFPLTVTSAQKNPTAFYLCASSRELDTQYFGPGTRLTVL.

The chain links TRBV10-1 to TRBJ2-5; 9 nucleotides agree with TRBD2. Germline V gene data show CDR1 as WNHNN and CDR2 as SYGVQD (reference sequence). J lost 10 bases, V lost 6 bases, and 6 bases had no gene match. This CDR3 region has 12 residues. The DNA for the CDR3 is TGCGCCAGCAGGGCGACTAGCGGCGGCCAGTACTTC. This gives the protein CASRATSGGQYF.

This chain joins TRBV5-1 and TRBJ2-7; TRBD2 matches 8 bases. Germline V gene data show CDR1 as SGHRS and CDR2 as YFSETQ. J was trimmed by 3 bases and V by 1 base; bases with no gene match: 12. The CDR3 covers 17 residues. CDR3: CASSLTGGPGELYEQYF. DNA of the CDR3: TGCGCCAGCAGCTTGACGGGAGGGCCAGGAGAACTCTACGAGCAGTACTTC.

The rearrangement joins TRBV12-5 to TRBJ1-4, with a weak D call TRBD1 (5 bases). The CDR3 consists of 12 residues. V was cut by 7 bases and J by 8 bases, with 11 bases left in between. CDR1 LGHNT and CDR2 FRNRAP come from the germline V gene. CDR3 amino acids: CASAGSGEKLFF. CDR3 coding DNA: TGTGCTAGTGCAGGGTCAGGGGAAAAACTGTTTTTT.

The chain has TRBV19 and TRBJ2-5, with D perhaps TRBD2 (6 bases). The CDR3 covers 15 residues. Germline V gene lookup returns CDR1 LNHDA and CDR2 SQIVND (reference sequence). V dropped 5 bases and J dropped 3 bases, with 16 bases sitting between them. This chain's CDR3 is CASSWGPGLEETQYF. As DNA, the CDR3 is TGTGCCAGTAGTTGGGGACCGGGACTCGAAGAGACCCAGTACTTC.

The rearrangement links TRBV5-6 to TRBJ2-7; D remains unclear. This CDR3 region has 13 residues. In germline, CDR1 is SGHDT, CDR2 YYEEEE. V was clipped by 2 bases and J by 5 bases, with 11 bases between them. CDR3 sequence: CASSLEASDEQYF. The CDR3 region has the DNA TGTGCCAGCAGCTTAGAAGCGTCTGACGAGCAGTACTTC.

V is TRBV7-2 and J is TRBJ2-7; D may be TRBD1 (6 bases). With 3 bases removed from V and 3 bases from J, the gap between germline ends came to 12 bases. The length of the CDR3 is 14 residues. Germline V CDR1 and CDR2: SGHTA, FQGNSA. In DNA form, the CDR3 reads TGTGCCAGCAGCTTTGGGGGCGGTTTCTACGAGCAGTACTTC. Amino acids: CASSFGGGFYEQYF.

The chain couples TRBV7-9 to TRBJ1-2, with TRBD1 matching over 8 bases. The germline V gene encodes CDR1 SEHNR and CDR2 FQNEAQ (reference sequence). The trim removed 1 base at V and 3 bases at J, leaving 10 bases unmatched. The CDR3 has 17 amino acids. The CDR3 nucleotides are TGTGCCAGCAGCTTAGTGTGGGGAGGACAGGGCGACTATGGCTACACCTTC. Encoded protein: CASSLVWGGQGDYGYTF.

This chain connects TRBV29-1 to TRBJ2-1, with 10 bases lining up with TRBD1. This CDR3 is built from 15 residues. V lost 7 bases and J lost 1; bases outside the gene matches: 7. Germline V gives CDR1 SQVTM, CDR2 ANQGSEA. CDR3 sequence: CSAVGGQGSYNEQFF. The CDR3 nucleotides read TGCAGCGCCGTCGGGGGACAGGGGTCCTACAATGAGCAGTTCTTC.

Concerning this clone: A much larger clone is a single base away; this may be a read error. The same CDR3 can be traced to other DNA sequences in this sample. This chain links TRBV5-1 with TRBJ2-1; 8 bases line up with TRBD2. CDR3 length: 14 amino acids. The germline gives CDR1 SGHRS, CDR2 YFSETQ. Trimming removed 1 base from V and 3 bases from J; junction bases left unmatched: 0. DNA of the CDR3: TGCGCCAGCAGCTTGACTAGCGGCTACAATGAGCAGTTCTTC. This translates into CASSLTSGYNEQFF.